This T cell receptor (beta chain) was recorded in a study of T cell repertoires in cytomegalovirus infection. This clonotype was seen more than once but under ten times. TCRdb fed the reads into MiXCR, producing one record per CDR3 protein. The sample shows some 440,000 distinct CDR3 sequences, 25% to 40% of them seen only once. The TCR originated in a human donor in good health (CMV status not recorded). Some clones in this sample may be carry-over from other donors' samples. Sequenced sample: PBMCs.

The CDR3 DNA reads TGTGCCAGCAGCTTATACGTGACCCAGCCCCAGCATTTT. This sequence encodes CASSLYVTQPQHF. The rearrangement joins TRBV7-6 to TRBJ1-5; the D is unclear. The CDR3 covers 13 residues. Trimming shortened V by 2 bases and J by 7 bases, and 9 bases separated the two germline ends. Per germline, CDR1 SGHVS and CDR2 FNYEAQ.